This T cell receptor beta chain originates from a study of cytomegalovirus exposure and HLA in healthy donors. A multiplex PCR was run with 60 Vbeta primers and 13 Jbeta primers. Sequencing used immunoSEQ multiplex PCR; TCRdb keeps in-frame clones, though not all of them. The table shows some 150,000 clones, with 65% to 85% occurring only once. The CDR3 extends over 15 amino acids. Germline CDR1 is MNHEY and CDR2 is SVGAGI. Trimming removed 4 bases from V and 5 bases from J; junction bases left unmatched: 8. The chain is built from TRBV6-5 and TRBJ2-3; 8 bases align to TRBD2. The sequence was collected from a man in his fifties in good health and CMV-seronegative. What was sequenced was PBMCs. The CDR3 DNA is TGTGCCAGCAGTTTACGGGGGGGAAGAGGAGATACGCAGTATTTT. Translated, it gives CASSLRGGRGDTQYF.